Listed below are T cell receptor beta chains from one sample, sequenced in a study of T cell repertoires in cytomegalovirus infection. MiXCR was run by TCRdb on the reads, yielding one entry per CDR3 protein. The sample has roughly 100,000 distinct CDR3 sequences, 16% seen once; the top ten hold about 7.3%. Source material: PBMCs. The receptor source for this set is a human donor in good health (CMV status not recorded). Some clones in this sample may be carry-over from other donors' samples. Each CDR3 is given with its conserved first and last residue. Fields, in order: V gene, clone size, CDR3 length, J gene, D gene, CDR3 protein, CDR3 DNA. A D gene is named only where the DNA matches it firmly. Clone sizes are given selectively: once, few, many, or a class where the clone is expanded.

>TRBV14|many|12|TRBJ2-4|NA
CASSARGYIQYF
TGTGCCAGCAGCGCCCGGGGCTACATTCAGTACTTC
>TRBV2|few|15|TRBJ2-2|TRBD1
CASRRTGTNTGELFF
TGTGCCAGCAGGAGGACAGGGACCAACACCGGGGAGCTGTTTTTT
>TRBV20-1|NA|12|TRBJ2-3|NA
CSASSGSDTQYF
TGCAGTGCTAGTTCAGGATCAGATACGCAGTATTTT
>TRBV11-2|many|14|TRBJ2-3|NA
CASSLVGSGYTQYF
TGTGCCAGCAGCTTAGTTGGCTCAGGGTATACGCAGTATTTT
>TRBV7-3|many|15|TRBJ2-1|NA
CASSLTQDGNREQFF
TGTGCCAGCAGCCTAACCCAGGACGGAAATCGAGAGCAGTTCTTC
>TRBV15|NA|15|TRBJ1-5|NA
CATSKDIFSNQPQHF
TGTGCCACCAGCAAAGACATCTTTAGCAATCAGCCCCAGCATTTT
>TRBV29-1|few|19|TRBJ1-6|TRBD1
CSVAGWGTVNNINSSPLHF
TGCAGCGTTGCAGGTTGGGGGACAGTGAACAACATTAACAGTTCACCCCTCCACTTT
>TRBV24-1|few|16|TRBJ2-1|TRBD1
CATSDRRGTAYNEQFF
TGTGCCACCAGTGACCGTAGGGGGACAGCCTACAATGAGCAGTTCTTC
>TRBV5-6|NA|14|TRBJ1-2|TRBD1
CASSVARGRDGYTF
TGTGCCAGCAGCGTTGCCAGGGGGCGAGATGGCTACACCTTC
>TRBV7-2|many|14|TRBJ1-5|NA
CASSLGGLNQPQHF
TGTGCCAGCAGCTTAGGGGGACTCAATCAGCCCCAGCATTTT
>TRBV9|NA|15|TRBJ2-3|NA
CASSLFGQFTDTQYF
TGTGCCAGCAGTCTGTTTGGACAATTCACAGATACGCAGTATTTT
>TRBV4-1|NA|15|TRBJ1-3|NA
CASSQDGISGNTIYF
TGCGCCAGCAGCCAAGATGGAATCTCTGGAAACACCATATATTTT
>TRBV12-3/TRBV12-4|many|12|TRBJ1-5|NA
CASSFIRGILHF
TGTGCCAGCAGTTTTATCCGTGGGATCCTGCATTTT